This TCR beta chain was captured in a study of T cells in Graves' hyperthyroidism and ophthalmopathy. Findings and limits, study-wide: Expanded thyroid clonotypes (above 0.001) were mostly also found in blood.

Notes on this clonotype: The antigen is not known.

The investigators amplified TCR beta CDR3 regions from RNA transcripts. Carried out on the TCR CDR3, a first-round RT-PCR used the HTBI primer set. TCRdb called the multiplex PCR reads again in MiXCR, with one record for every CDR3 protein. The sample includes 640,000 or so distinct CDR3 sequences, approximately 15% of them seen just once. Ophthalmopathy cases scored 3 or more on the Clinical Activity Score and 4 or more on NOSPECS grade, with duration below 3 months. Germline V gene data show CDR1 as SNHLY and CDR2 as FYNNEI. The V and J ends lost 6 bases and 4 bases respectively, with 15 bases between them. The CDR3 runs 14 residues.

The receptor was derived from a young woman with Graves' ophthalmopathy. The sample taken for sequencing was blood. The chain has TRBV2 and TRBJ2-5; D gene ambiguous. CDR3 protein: CASSADAFGETQYF. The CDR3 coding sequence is TGTGCCAGCAGCGCGGACGCCTTTGGAGAGACCCAGTACTTC.